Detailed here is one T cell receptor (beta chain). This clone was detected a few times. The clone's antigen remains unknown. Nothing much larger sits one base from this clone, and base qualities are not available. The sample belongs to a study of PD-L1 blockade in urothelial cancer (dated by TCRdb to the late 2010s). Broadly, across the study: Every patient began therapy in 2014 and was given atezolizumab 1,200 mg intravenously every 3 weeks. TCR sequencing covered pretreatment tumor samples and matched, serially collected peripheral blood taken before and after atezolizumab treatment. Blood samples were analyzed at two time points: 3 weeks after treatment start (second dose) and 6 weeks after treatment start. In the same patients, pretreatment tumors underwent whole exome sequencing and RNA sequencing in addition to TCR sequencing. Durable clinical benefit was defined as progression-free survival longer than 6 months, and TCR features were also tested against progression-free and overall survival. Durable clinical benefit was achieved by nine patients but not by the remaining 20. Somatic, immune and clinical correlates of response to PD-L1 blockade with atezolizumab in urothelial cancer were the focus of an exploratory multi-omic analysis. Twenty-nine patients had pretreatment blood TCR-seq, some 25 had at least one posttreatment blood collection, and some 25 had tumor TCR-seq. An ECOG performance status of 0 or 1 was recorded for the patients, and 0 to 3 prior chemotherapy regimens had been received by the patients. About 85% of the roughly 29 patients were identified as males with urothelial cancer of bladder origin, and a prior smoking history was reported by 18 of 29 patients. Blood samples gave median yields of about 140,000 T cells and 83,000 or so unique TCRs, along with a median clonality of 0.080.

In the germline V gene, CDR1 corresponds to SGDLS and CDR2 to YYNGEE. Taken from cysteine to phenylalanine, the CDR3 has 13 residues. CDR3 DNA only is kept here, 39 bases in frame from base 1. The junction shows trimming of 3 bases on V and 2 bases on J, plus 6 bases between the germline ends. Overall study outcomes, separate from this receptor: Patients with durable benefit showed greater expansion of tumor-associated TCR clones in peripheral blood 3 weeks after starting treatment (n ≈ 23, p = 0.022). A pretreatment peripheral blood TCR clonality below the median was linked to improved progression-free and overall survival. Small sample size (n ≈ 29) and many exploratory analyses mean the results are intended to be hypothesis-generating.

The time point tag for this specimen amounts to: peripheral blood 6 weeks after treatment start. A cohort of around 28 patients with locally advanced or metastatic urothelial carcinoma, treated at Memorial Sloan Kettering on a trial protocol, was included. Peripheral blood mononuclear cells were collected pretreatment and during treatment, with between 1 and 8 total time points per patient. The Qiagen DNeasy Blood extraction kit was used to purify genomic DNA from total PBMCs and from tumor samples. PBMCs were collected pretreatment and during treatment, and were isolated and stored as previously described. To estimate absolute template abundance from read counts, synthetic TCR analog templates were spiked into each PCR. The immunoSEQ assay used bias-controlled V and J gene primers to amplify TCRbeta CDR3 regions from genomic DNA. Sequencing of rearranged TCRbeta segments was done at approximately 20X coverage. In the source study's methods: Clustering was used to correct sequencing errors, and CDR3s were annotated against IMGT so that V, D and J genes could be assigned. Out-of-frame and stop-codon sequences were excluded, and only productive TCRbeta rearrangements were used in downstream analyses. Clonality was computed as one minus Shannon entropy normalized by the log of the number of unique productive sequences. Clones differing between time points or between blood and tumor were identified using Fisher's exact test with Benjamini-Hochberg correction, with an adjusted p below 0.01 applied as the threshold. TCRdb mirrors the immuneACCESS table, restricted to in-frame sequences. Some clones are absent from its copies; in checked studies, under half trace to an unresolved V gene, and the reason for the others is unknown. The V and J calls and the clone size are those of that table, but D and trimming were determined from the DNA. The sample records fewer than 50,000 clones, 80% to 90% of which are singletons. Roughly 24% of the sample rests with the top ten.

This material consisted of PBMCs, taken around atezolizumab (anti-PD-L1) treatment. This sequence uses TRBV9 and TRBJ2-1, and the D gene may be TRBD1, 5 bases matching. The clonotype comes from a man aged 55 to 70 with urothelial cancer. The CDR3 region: CASSEGTYNEQFF. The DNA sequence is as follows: TGTGCCAGCAGCGAGGGGACCTACAATGAGCAGTTCTTC.